This is a list of T cell receptor beta chains from one sample in a study of synovial regulatory T cells in juvenile arthritis. Profiled with immunoSEQ multiplex PCR; TCRdb holds only in-frame clones, not every one. The sample table sets out approximately 3,000 clones. Sample: Treg cells from the synovium. The receptors were gathered from a donor aged 2-30 years with juvenile idiopathic arthritis. CDR3s include the opening cysteine and the closing phenylalanine or tryptophan. Fields, in order: V gene, clone size, J gene, CDR3 length, CDR3 protein. The size of a clone is reported for some rows only, either as once, few or many, or as a class for expanded clones.

TRBV10-3	large	TRBJ2-7	14	CAIKPGTNSYEQYF
TRBV5-1	.	TRBJ1-4	17	CASSLRQVELTNEKLFF
TRBV4-1	.	TRBJ1-4	16	CASSQPAGTGREKLFF
TRBV4-1	.	TRBJ2-2	18	CASSQSRSQGAYTGELFF
TRBV4-1	medium-sized	TRBJ2-4	19	CASSRGLAGGLVGKNIQYF
TRBV29-1	.	TRBJ2-7	13	CSVGESGPYEQYF
TRBV5-1	.	TRBJ2-5	12	CASSNLQETQYF
TRBV7-9	medium-sized	TRBJ2-7	14	CASSSDPSSYEQYF
TRBV19	medium-sized	TRBJ2-1	12	CASSIEGLEQFF
TRBV7-8	.	TRBJ2-2	15	CASSWGAANTGELFF
TRBV19	.	TRBJ1-5	14	CASMGRGDNQPQHF
TRBV7-2	medium-sized	TRBJ2-2	14	CASSPLDWGGELFF
TRBV4-2	medium-sized	TRBJ2-1	23	CASSQDTGLAGGPSFWGYNEQFF
TRBV11-2	medium-sized	TRBJ2-7	12	CASRPGGGEQYF
TRBV6-1	.	TRBJ1-1	14	CASLQRPANTEAFF
TRBV2	.	TRBJ2-7	12	CASTAGEYEQYF
TRBV7-2	medium-sized	TRBJ2-6	14	CASSDDWGANVLTF
TRBV6-5	medium-sized	TRBJ1-2	12	CASSRTDDGYTF
TRBV27	.	TRBJ1-2	16	CASSFLSGDMYYGYTF
TRBV5-1	medium-sized	TRBJ1-2	19	CASSLGRGTGGAANYGYTF
TRBV28	large	TRBJ2-3	15	CASSWGTGGTDTQYF
TRBV25-1	.	TRBJ2-1	13	CASSKEGPNEQFF
TRBV21-1	.	TRBJ2-1	20	CASSNQTRQGALSSYNEQFF
TRBV7-2	.	TRBJ1-1	13	CASKLGMNTEAFF
TRBV5-4	.	TRBJ1-2	14	CASSLAGGVGGYTF
TRBV9	.	TRBJ1-1	17	CASSLFGASSMNTEAFF
TRBV10-2	.	TRBJ1-6	16	CASKEGAGGLNSPLHF
TRBV7-9	.	TRBJ1-2	18	CASSFSGTGGAGLDGYTF
TRBV2	large	TRBJ2-7	13	CASDGDSTYEQYF
TRBV7-2	.	TRBJ2-2	16	CASSLTSGVNTGELFF
TRBV7-6	.	TRBJ1-4	14	CASSLGGGAGKLFF
TRBV10-2	.	TRBJ2-7	15	CASTQGDRGRYEQYF
TRBV6-1	.	TRBJ2-1	17	CASSEVSGGTTYNEQFF
TRBV15	medium-sized	TRBJ2-1	14	CATSVAGPYNEQFF
TRBV5-1	large	TRBJ1-6	15	CASSLREDSYSPLHF
TRBV6-1	.	TRBJ2-2	13	CASSSTNTGELFF
TRBV18	medium-sized	TRBJ2-7	15	CASSPGPTETYEQYF
TRBV20-1	medium-sized	TRBJ1-2	10	CSAKVYGYTF
TRBV7-9	medium-sized	TRBJ2-1	17	CASSIYRGPSPHNEQFF
TRBV19	medium-sized	TRBJ1-2	11	CATSGVYGYTF
TRBV7-2	.	TRBJ2-7	13	CASSLQGPGEQYF